Listed here are 18 T cell receptor beta chains from one sample, sequenced in a study of regulatory T cells in long-lasting Graves disease. According to the study, TCR beta libraries were built with iRepertoire HTBI primers and CDR3-region Arm-PCR. TCRdb processed the multiplex PCR reads anew with MiXCR; each CDR3 protein has one entry. Among around 340,000 distinct CDR3 sequences listed, around 20% were seen once. The time point is: persistent/refractory GD, antithyroid drugs over 5 years with positive TRAb. PBMC RNA served as the TCR library source. The specimen comprised peripheral blood mononuclear cells (PBMCs), sampled when the disease was refractory, from a patient treated with antithyroid drugs. The receptors derive from a female donor with Graves disease.

The chain combines TRBV9 with TRBJ1-5; perhaps TRBD1 as D (6 bases). The CDR3 sequence is 14 residues long. Deletions cut 0 bases from V and 6 bases from J, with 10 bases between. Germline V CDR1 and CDR2: SGDLS, YYNGEE. The CDR3, as DNA: TGTGCCAGCAGCGTAGGTCAGGGGCCTCAGCCCCAGCATTTT. Its translation: CASSVGQGPQPQHF.

This clonotype occurred many times. This chain connects TRBV12-3 or TRBV12-4 to TRBJ2-7; 8 bases fit TRBD1. The V and J ends lost 5 bases and 2 bases, in that order; junction bases with no gene match: 8. The CDR3 has 15 amino acids. The CDR3 reads CASSKRTGSPYEQYF. CDR3 DNA: TGTGCCAGCAGTAAACGGACAGGGAGCCCCTACGAGCAGTACTTC.

This clonotype was observed at least ten times. The chain combines TRBV28 with TRBJ2-7; 7 nucleotides align to TRBD1. Germline V CDR1 and CDR2: MDHEN, SYDVKM. The CDR3 length is 18 residues. Trimming at V came to 2 bases and at J to 2 bases, leaving 15 bases not matched to a gene. The CDR3 loop reads CASSLLPPGTAYTYEQYF. DNA for the CDR3: TGTGCCAGCAGTTTACTCCCCCCCGGGACAGCCTATACCTACGAGCAGTACTTC.

This chain connects TRBV14 to TRBJ1-1; D call uncertain. V lost 4 bases, J lost 7 bases, and 13 bases lay in between. CDR3 length: 13 residues. CDR1 is SGHDN, CDR2 FVKESK, per germline. The CDR3 sequence: CASSLVWESEAFF. The CDR3 DNA follows: TGTGCCAGCAGCCTGGTGTGGGAGAGTGAAGCTTTCTTT.

In this sample, this clonotype turned up many times. As DNA, the CDR3 is TGTGCCAGCTCACCAAAGCCCGGGGCCAATCAGCCCCAGCATTTT. Its translation is CASSPKPGANQPQHF. The chain couples TRBV18 to TRBJ1-5, with a weak D call TRBD1 (5 bases). V lost 2 bases, J lost 3 bases, and 11 bases lay in between. CDR3 length equals 15 residues. Germline V gene data show CDR1 as KGHSH and CDR2 as LQKENI.

This clonotype was observed at least ten times. The V call is TRBV29-1, the J call TRBJ1-1, with 8 bases matching TRBD1. The junction had 11 bases not matched to a gene; V was cut back by 1 base and J by 7 bases. This CDR3 contains 15 residues. Germline lookup yields CDR1 SQVTM and CDR2 ANQGSEA. The CDR3 nucleotides are TGCAGCGTTGAAGGCATGGGACAGGCGGAGCGTGAAGCTTTCTTT. Protein: CSVEGMGQAEREAFF.

V and J are TRBV7-9 and TRBJ2-5; 15 nucleotides agree with TRBD2. With the DNA end fitting TRBJ2-7 better, the J assignment may be wrong. Germline V gene sequence: CDR1 SEHNR, CDR2 FQNEAQ (reference sequence). This CDR3 is built from 17 residues. CDR3 protein: CASSLAGLAGGFYEQYF. The CDR3 DNA follows: TGTGCCAGCAGCTTAGCGGGACTAGCGGGAGGCTTCTACGAGCAGTACTTC.

This CDR3 reads CASSLASGRQETQYF. In DNA form, the CDR3 reads TGTGCCAGCAGCTTAGCGTCTGGCAGACAAGAGACCCAGTACTTC. The V gene is TRBV7-9, the J gene TRBJ2-5; no reliable D call. The V gene lost 0 bases and the J gene lost 2 bases, with 10 bases spanning the gap. There are 15 residues in the CDR3. The germline gives CDR1 SEHNR, CDR2 FQNEAQ (reference sequence).

This clonotype was detected many times. V is TRBV2 and J is TRBJ1-2; 9 bases are a match to TRBD1. Germline trimming cut 5 bases from V and 5 bases from J; bases unmatched to any gene: 9. Germline V gene sequence: CDR1 SNHLY, CDR2 FYNNEI. CDR3 length: 15 residues. CDR3 in DNA: TGTGCCAGCAGTCGTTCGGGACAGGGCTTTTATGGCTACACCTTC. Protein sequence: CASSRSGQGFYGYTF.

This clonotype was recorded many times. The V call is TRBV27, the J call TRBJ2-1, with 9 bases fitting TRBD1. Germline trimming cut 4 bases from V and 4 bases from J; bases unmatched to any gene: 8. The CDR3 spans 16 residues. Germline V lookup: CDR1 MNHEY, CDR2 SMNVEV (reference sequence). CDR3 DNA sequence: TGTGCCAGCAGTTCCGTACCGGGACAGGGTTACAATGAGCAGTTCTTC. The encoded protein is CASSSVPGQGYNEQFF.

The chain is built from TRBV4-1 and TRBJ2-5; 15 bases agree with TRBD2. Germline-derived CDR1 and CDR2 are MGHRA and YSYEKL. J lost 4 bases, V lost 3 bases, and 3 bases had no gene match. This CDR3 region has 16 residues. This chain's CDR3 is CASSQLGLAGGETQYF. The CDR3 DNA reads as TGCGCCAGCAGCCAGCTGGGACTAGCGGGGGGAGAGACCCAGTACTTC.

V usage is TRBV7-8 and J usage is TRBJ2-5, with 13 bases identical to TRBD2. This CDR3 is 17 amino acids long. The germline V gene has CDR1 SGHVS and CDR2 FQNEAQ. J lost 5 bases, V lost 1 base, and 7 bases had no gene match. CDR3 sequence reads: CASSLVGLAGEGETQYF. The CDR3, as DNA: TGTGCCAGCAGCTTAGTAGGACTAGCGGGAGAAGGGGAGACCCAGTACTTC.

The chain recombines TRBV28 with TRBJ1-3; D is unclear. Germline CDR1 MDHEN, CDR2 SYDVKM. V lost 4 bases to trimming and J lost 0 bases, with 13 bases between them. This CDR3 comprises 16 residues. The CDR3 nucleotides read TGTGCCAGCAGTTCCCGGCATGGGAGCTCTGGAAACACCATATATTTT. Its protein product is CASSSRHGSSGNTIYF.

This clonotype was picked up a small number of times. This chain links TRBV19 with TRBJ1-2; no clear D. The V and J ends lost 5 bases and 9 bases respectively, with 19 bases between them. Germline CDR1 reads LNHDA; CDR2 reads SQIVND (reference sequence). The CDR3 spans 14 residues. CDR3 region: CASSAPDITVSYTF. As DNA, the CDR3 is TGTGCCAGTAGTGCGCCAGACATCACGGTGAGCTACACCTTC. The full variable domain, completed using reference TRBV19 and TRBJ1-2, is DGGITQSPKYLFRKEGQNVTLSCEQNLNHDAMYWYRQDPGQGLRLIYYSQIVNDFQKGDIAEGYSVSREKKESFPLTVTSAQKNPTAFYLCASSAPDITVSYTFGSGTRLTVV.

This rearrangement joins TRBV5-1 to TRBJ2-7, with D tentatively TRBD1 (5 bases). V dropped 4 bases and J dropped 0 bases, with 11 bases sitting between them. Germline V gene data show CDR1 as SGHRS and CDR2 as YFSETQ. This CDR3 is built from 14 residues. CDR3 bases: TGCGCCAGCAGCCCTGGACACTCCTCCTACGAGCAGTACTTC. Translation gives CASSPGHSSYEQYF.

The rearrangement joins TRBV7-9 to TRBJ2-1; TRBD2 agrees at 16 bases. With 3 bases clipped from V and 6 bases from J, the junction kept 8 bases outside the gene matches. This CDR3 spans 18 amino acids. Germline CDR1 SEHNR, CDR2 FQNEAQ (reference sequence). The CDR3 is CASSFPGTSGRASNEQFF. Written as DNA, the CDR3 is TGTGCCAGCAGCTTTCCCGGGACTAGCGGGAGGGCCTCCAATGAGCAGTTCTTC.

J is TRBJ1-1 and V is TRBV7-9, with D uncertain. Between the trimmed V and J ends, which lost 5 bases and 4 bases, there was a span of 8 bases. The CDR3 has 12 amino acids. Germline CDR1 SEHNR, CDR2 FQNEAQ (reference sequence). The CDR3 DNA follows: TGTGCCAGCAGCCAGTGGCGCACTGAAGCTTTCTTT. This codes for CASSQWRTEAFF.

As for this clonotype: Possible read error: a much larger clone is one base away. The chain has TRBV3-1 and TRBJ1-5; D remains unclear. Germline V gives CDR1 LGHDT, CDR2 YNNKEL (reference sequence). The CDR3 sequence is 14 residues long. As DNA, the CDR3 is TGTGTCAGCAGCCCCCGGGAGGACCACCAGCCCCAGCATTTT. This gives the protein CVSSPREDHQPQHF.